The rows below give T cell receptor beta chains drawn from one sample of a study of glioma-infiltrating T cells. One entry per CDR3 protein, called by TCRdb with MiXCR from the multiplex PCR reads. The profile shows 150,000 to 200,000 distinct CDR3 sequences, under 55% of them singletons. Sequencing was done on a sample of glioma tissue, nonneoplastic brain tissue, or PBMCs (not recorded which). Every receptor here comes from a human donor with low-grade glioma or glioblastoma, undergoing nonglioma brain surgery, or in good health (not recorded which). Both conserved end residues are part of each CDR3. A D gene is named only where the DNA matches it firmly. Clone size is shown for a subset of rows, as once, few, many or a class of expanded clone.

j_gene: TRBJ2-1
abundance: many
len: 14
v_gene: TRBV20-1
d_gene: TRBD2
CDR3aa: CSAQPGLQENEQFF
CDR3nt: TGCAGTGCGCAGCCGGGACTACAGGAGAATGAGCAGTTCTTC

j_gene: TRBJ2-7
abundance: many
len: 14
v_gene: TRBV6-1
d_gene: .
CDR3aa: CASSEAMVFYEQYF
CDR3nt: TGTGCCAGCAGTGAGGCTATGGTCTTCTACGAGCAGTACTTC

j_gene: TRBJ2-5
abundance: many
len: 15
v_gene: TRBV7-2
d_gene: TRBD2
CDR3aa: CASSALAAIQETQYF
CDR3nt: TGTGCCAGCAGCGCTCTAGCGGCTATCCAAGAGACCCAGTACTTC

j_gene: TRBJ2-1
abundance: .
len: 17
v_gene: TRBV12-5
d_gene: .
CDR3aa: CASGLGPRGGTLNEQFF
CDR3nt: TGTGCTAGTGGTTTGGGCCCCCGGGGCGGGACTCTGAATGAGCAGTTCTTC

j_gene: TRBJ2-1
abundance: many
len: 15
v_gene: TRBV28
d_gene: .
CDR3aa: CASRPSLGANNEQFF
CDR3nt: TGTGCCAGCAGACCCAGTCTAGGAGCCAACAATGAGCAGTTCTTC

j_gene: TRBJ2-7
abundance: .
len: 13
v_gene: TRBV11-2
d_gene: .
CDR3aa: CASSSYYSYEQYF
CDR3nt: TGTGCCAGCAGCTCCTACTACTCCTACGAGCAGTACTTC

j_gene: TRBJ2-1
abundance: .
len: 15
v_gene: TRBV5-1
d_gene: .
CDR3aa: CASSLDRPSWGEQFF
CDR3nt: TGCGCCAGCAGCTTGGACAGGCCCAGCTGGGGGGAGCAGTTCTTC

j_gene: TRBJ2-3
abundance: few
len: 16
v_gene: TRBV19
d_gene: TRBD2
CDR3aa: CASSTTIAGNTDTQYF
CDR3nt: TGTGCCAGTAGTACGACTATAGCGGGGAACACAGATACGCAGTATTTT

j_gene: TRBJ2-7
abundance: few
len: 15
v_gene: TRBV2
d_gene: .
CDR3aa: CASSRSGLPSDEQYF
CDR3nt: TGTGCCAGCAGTAGGTCGGGACTCCCCTCTGACGAGCAGTACTTC

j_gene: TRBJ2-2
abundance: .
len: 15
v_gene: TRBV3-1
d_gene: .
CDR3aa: CASSQDQGHHRELCF
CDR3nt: TGTGCCAGCAGCCAAGATCAGGGACACCACCGGGAGCTGTGTTTT

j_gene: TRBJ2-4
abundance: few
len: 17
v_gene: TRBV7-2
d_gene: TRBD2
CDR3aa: CASSLGRAGTSGNIQYF
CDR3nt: TGTGCCAGCAGCTTAGGAAGGGCCGGGACTAGCGGAAACATTCAGTACTTC

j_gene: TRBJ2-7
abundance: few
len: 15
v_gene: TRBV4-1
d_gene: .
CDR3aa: CASSQDVGSQNEQYF
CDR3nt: TGCGCCAGCAGCCAAGACGTCGGGAGTCAGAACGAGCAGTACTTC

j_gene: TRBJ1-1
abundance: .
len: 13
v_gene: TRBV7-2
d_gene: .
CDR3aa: CASSDRVGTEAFF
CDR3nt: TGTGCCAGCAGCGATCGGGTAGGGACTGAAGCTTTCTTT

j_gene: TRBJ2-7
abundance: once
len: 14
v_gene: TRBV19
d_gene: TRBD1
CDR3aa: CASSVRGPLYEQYF
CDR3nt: TGTGCCAGTAGTGTAAGGGGGCCCCTCTACGAGCAGTACTTC